This TCR beta chain comes out of a study of human T cells and chemical hapten exposure. Study overall: Alopecia areata, totalis and universalis patients, mostly female, were included. Findings and caveats of the study: In the PT1 data, expanded TCR counts showed a positive correlation with patch test score.

Using its own MiXCR run on the RACE reads, TCRdb lists one record per CDR3 protein. The data hold some 360,000 distinct CDR3 sequences, with roughly 4.6% observed a single time. Specified time point: pre-sensitization, week 0. The treatment was: therapeutic diphenylcyclopropenone sensitization with weekly scalp DPC. Trimming shortened V by 0 bases and J by 5 bases, and 13 bases separated the two germline ends. Germline V CDR1 and CDR2: MNHNY, SVGAGI (reference sequence). The CDR3 has 15 amino acids. In this sample, this clonotype turned up once. The antigen is undetermined. The starting material was whole blood, obtained in connection with sensitization to the hapten diphenylcyclopropenone (DPC). The chain links TRBV6-6 to TRBJ1-2; perhaps TRBD1 as D (5 bases). This clonotype was obtained from a woman aged 45-65 years with alopecia areata. Some clones in this sample may be carry-over from other donors' samples. The CDR3 is CASSYSPRSGYGYTF. The CDR3 DNA reads as TGTGCCAGCAGTTACTCACCCCGATCAGGGTATGGCTACACCTTC.